This T cell receptor (beta chain) appears in the sequencing data of a study of blood T cell repertoires in COVID-19. The CDR3 has 15 amino acids. The V gene lost 1 base and the J gene lost 2 bases, with 10 bases spanning the gap. From germline, CDR1 is LGHNA and CDR2 YNFKEQ. Repertoires were generated with immunoSEQ multiplex PCR, while TCRdb's copy carries only in-frame clones and drops some. The table includes roughly 280,000 clones, 86% detected once. Sequencing was performed on peripheral blood. The TCR comes from a man younger than 45 with active or convalescent COVID-19. The chain employs TRBV4-2 and TRBJ2-3; D possibly corresponds to TRBD2 (5 bases). DNA of the CDR3: TGTGCCAGCAGCCAAGGCCTAGCAGACACAGATACGCAGTATTTT. Translated, it gives CASSQGLADTDTQYF.